What follows describes a single TCR beta chain. This clonotype showed up just a few times. Its antigen has not been determined. Base qualities are missing; no much larger clone stands one base away. This entry comes from a study of response to subunit inactivated influenza vaccine (dated by TCRdb to about 2018). Turning to the overall study: Deep quantitative T cell receptor repertoire profiling was used in the study to track responses to a trivalent subunit inactivated influenza vaccine. Summary of the overall study and its limitations: According to the authors, only a limited number of new T cells may be recruited by each seasonal influenza vaccination.

The library was produced with RT-PCR. The instrument given in TCRdb is Illumina HiSeq 2500. TCRdb itself trimmed the public reads at Q25 with fastp, ran MiXCR and retained productive beta chains. Rows are unified per CDR3 protein, each entry keeping the most common DNA and genes. The sample has over 800,000 distinct CDR3 sequences on record, roughly 20% of them singletons. Clones ranked in the top ten supply 10% to 13% of the sample. The CDR3 goes from the cysteine to the phenylalanine over 15 residues. This entry keeps only the CDR3 DNA: 45 bases, framed from base 1. Based on the germline V gene, the CDR1 and CDR2 sequences are MNHEY and SVGAGI. Trimming at the junction amounts to 3 bases on V and 5 bases on J, and the germline ends lie 16 bases apart.

The TCR was taken from a man between 50 and 59 years old who received an inactivated influenza vaccine. Donor details come from another sample of the same person, matched by shared clones. Specimen: PBMCs from blood, collected more than 4 days after vaccination. Rearrangement joined TRBV6-5 to TRBJ2-5; possibly the D gene is TRBD2, per 6 matching bases. CDR3 reads: CASSYAAEGKETQYF. The nucleotides read TGTGCCAGCAGTTATGCGGCGGAGGGGAAGGAGACCCAGTACTTC.